This entry is about one T cell receptor (beta chain). Its cognate antigen is unknown. CDR1 and CDR2 (germline): MNHEY, SMNVEV (reference sequence). This CDR3 has 13 residues. Trimming removed 3 bases from V and 4 bases from J, with 9 bases in between. The data derive from a study of T cells after yellow fever vaccination. Whole-study findings and limits: A faster peak, day 5 versus 15, was reached by the weaker secondary response. Some clonotypes were seen in both the CD4 and the CD8 compartments. These made up a small share and likely arose from convergent recombination.

Researchers made TCR cDNA using 5'RACE template switching, and this step added a universal primer site and UMIs. Via MiXCR, TCRdb re-called the 5' RACE reads, giving one row per CDR3 protein. The table lists roughly 340,000 distinct CDR3 sequences, 8.7% of them singletons, with more than 15% in the top ten. The sequenced sample was PBMCs, obtained on the day of the first yellow fever vaccination. V gene TRBV27 combines with J gene TRBJ1-2; D not certain. The TCR was taken from a man younger than 35 who received the YFV17D yellow fever vaccine. CDR3 coding DNA: TGTGCCAGCAGTTTCGGGTTAAGCTATGGCTACACCTTC. Translation gives CASSFGLSYGYTF.